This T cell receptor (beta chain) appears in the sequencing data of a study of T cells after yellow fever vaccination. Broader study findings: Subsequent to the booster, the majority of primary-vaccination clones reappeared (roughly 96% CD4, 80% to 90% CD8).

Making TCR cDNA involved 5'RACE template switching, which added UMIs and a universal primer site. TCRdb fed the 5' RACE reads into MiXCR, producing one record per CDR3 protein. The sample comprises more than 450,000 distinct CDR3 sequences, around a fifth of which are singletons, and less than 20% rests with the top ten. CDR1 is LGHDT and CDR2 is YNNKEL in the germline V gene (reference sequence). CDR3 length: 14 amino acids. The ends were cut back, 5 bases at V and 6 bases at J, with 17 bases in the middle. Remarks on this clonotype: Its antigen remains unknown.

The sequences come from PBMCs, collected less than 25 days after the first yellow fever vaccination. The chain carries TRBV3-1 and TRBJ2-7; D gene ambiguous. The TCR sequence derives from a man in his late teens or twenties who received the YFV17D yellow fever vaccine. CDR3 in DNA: TGTGCCAGCAGCGGCCGGGCCTTTGTTGCCGAGCAGTACTTC. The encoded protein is CASSGRAFVAEQYF.